The T cell receptor (beta chain) described here comes from a study of blood T cells in healthy people across ages. Whole-study findings and limits: Estimates of diversity drawn from one million T cells were considered underestimates.

The V end lost 4 bases, the J end lost 1 base, and 9 bases lay between the germline ends. Per germline, CDR1 DFQATT and CDR2 SNEGSKA (reference sequence). The CDR3 consists of 13 residues. PCR was performed a second time for roughly 7 to 11 cycles using a sample-barcoded 5' primer and a J-beta primer mix. Sequencing of every sample gave 2.5 million or more CDR3-containing paired-end reads. One entry per CDR3 protein, called by TCRdb with MiXCR from the 5' RACE reads. This sample carries some 710,000 distinct CDR3 sequences, 22% of them seen once, and the ten largest clones take roughly 22%. As concerns this clonotype: The target antigen is unknown.

The TCR sequence derives from a man between 65 and 80 years old in good health. The chain couples TRBV20-1 to TRBJ2-3, with D maybe TRBD2 (6 bases). Sequencing used blood. The CDR3 loop reads CSATTGGTDTQYF. CDR3 nucleotides: TGCAGTGCTACCACGGGGGGCACAGATACGCAGTATTTT.